The clone carrying this TCR beta chain appeared a few times. Its matching antigen is unknown. The ends were cut back, 8 bases at V and 4 bases at J, with 5 bases in the middle. This CDR3 region has 11 residues. The germline V gene has CDR1 LGHNA and CDR2 YNFKEQ. From the 5' RACE reads, TCRdb called clonotypes with MiXCR, one entry per CDR3 protein. This table holds 300,000 to 450,000 distinct CDR3 sequences, about 28% found once. This sample is part of a study of identical twins' blood T cells. Study results and limitations: Mainly, cloneset size products determined shared clonotypes, twins included. Each donor's most abundant TCRbeta clonotypes shared more CDR3 sequences with her twin than unrelated donors.

The gene calls are TRBV4-2 and TRBJ1-4; D remains unclear. The TCR comes from a woman between 18 and 55 years old in good health. The material sequenced was PBMCs. CDR3 sequence reads: CASGRNEKLFF. CDR3 coding DNA: TGTGCCAGCGGTCGTAATGAAAAACTGTTTTTT.